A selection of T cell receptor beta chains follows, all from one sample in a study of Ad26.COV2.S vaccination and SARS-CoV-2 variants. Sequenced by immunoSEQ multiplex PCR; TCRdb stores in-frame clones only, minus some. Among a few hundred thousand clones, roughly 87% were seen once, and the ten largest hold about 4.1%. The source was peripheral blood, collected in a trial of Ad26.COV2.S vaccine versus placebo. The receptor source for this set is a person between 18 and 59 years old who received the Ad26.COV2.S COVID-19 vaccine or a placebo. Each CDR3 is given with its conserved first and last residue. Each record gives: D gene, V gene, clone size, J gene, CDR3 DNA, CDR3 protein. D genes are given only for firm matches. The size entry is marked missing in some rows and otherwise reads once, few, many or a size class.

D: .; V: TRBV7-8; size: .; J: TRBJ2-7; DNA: TGTGCCAGCAGCCTGACACCGAGCTACGAGCAGTACTTC; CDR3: CASSLTPSYEQYF
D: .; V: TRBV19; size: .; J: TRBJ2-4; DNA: TGTGCCAGTAGTATTCGGGACATTCAGTACTTC; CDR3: CASSIRDIQYF
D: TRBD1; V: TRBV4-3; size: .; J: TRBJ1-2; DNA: TGCGCCAGCAGCCCCTCGGGACAGGGCTATGGCTACACCTTC; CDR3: CASSPSGQGYGYTF
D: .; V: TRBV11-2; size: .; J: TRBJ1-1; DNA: TGTGCCAGCAGCACCCCTAAAGGCCCCCGTCGGACTGAAGCTTTCTTT; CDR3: CASSTPKGPRRTEAFF
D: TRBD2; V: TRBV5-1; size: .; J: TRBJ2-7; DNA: TGCGCCAGCAGCTTGGCCGGACTAGCGGGATCGAGCTCCTACGAGCAGTACTTC; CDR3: CASSLAGLAGSSSYEQYF
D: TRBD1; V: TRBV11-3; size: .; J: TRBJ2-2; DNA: TGTGCCAGCAGTTACAGGGGGGTGGACACCGGGGAGCTGTTTTTT; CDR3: CASSYRGVDTGELFF
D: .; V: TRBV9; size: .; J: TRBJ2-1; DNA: TGTGCCAGCAGCCCTTCCGGGACTCCTTACAATGAGCAGTTCTTC; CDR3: CASSPSGTPYNEQFF
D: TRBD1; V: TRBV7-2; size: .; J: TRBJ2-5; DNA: TGTGCCAGCAGCTTACAGGGACAGCGGTTCGGGGAGACCCAGTACTTC; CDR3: CASSLQGQRFGETQYF
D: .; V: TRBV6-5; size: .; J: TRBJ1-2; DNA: TGTGCCAGCGCTATCCGGGGCAGGGGCGACTATGGCTACACCTTC; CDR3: CASAIRGRGDYGYTF
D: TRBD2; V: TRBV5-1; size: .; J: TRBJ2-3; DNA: TGCGCCAGCAGCGGGATAGCGGGAGGGCCTGGCACAGATACGCAGTATTTT; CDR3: CASSGIAGGPGTDTQYF
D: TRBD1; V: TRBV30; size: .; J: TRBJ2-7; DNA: TGTGCCTTCCGGGACAGCACCTACGAGCAGTACTTC; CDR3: CAFRDSTYEQYF
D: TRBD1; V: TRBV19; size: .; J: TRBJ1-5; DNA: TGTGCCAGTAGTACCACCGGGACAGGGATACAGCCCCAGCATTTT; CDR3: CASSTTGTGIQPQHF
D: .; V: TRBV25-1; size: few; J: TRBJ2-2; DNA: TGTGCCAGCAAAAGGGGCGGGCCGACCGGGGAGCTGTTTTTT; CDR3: CASKRGGPTGELFF
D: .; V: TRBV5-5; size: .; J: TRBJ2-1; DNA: TGTGCCAGCAGCTCCGTCAGGGGCAATGAGCAGTTCTTC; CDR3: CASSSVRGNEQFF
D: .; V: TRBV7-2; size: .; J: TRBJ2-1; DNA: TGTGCCAGCAGCTTGACTAGCTCCTACAATGAGCAGTTCTTC; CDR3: CASSLTSSYNEQFF
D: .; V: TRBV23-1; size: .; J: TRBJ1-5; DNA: TGCGCCAGCAGTCAATCCCGCGCTCCAGGCAATCAGCCCCAGCATTTT; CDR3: CASSQSRAPGNQPQHF